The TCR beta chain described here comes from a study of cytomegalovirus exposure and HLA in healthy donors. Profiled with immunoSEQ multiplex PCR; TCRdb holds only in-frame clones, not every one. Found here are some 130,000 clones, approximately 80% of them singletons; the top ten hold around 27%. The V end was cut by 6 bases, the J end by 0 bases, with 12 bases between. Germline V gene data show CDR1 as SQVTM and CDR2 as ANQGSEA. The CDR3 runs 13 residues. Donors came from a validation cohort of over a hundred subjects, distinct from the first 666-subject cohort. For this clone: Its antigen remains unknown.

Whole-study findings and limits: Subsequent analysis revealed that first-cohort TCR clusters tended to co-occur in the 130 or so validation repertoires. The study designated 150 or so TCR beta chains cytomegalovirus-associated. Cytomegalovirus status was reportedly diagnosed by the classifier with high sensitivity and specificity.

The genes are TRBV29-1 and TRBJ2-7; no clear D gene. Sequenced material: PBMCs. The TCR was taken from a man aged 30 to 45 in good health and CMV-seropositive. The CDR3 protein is CSVERTSSYEQYF. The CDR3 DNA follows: TGCAGCGTCGAGCGTACAAGCTCCTACGAGCAGTACTTC.